Following are 9 T cell receptor beta chains from one sample sequenced in a study of blood T cell repertoires in COVID-19. Only in-frame clones appear in the TCRdb table, and some are missing; sequencing was by immunoSEQ multiplex PCR. The top ten hold 8.2% of the sample, which has about 220,000 clones, 82% seen once. The specimen sequenced was peripheral blood. The receptors shown here come from a woman older than 75 with COVID-19, enrolled during active disease.

This chain joins TRBV7-9 and TRBJ1-5; D unclear. Trimming stripped 9 bases from V and 5 bases from J, with 8 bases between. The CDR3 totals 11 residues. CDR1 is SEHNR, CDR2 FQNEAQ, per germline (reference sequence). CDR3 DNA sequence: TGTGCCAGGGGGAGGGATCAGCCCCAGCATTTT. This codes for CARGRDQPQHF.

The chain recombines TRBV7-9 with TRBJ2-1; D possibly corresponds to TRBD2 (5 bases). The CDR3 runs 14 residues. Germline V gene sequence: CDR1 SEHNR, CDR2 FQNEAQ (reference sequence). Trimming removed 1 base at V and 8 bases at J, with 12 bases between. The CDR3 DNA follows: TGTGCCAGCAGCTTAGTTCTCCCAGCGGATGAGCAGTTCTTC. Its translation: CASSLVLPADEQFF. Based on the CDR3 plus reference TRBV7-9 and TRBJ2-1, the full variable domain is DTGVSQNPRHKITKRGQNVTFRCDPISEHNRLYWYRQTLGQGPEFLTYFQNEAQLEKSRLLSDRFSAERPKGSFSTLEIQRTEQGDSAMYLCASSLVLPADEQFFGPGTRLTVL.

The chain has TRBV7-6 and TRBJ1-5; 9 bases line up with TRBD1. J gave up 3 bases and V 5 bases, and 8 bases lay outside the gene matches. This CDR3 spans 16 amino acids. Per the germline V gene, CDR1 is SGHVS and CDR2 is FNYEAQ. The CDR3 reads CASSPSTGGNNQPQHF. DNA of the CDR3: TGTGCCAGCAGCCCTTCGACAGGGGGTAACAATCAGCCCCAGCATTTT.

In its sample, this clone was seen once. This chain uses TRBV10-1 with TRBJ2-5, with D possibly TRBD2 on 6 matching bases. CDR3 length: 15 amino acids. The V end was cut by 5 bases, the J end by 5 bases, with 18 bases between. Germline values: CDR1 WNHNN, CDR2 SYGVQD (reference sequence). CDR3 nucleotide sequence: TGCGCCAGCAGTTATAGCGGCGGGGACTCGGAGACCCAGTACTTC. It encodes CASSYSGGDSETQYF.

CDR3 sequence reads: CASSQDGATLLTGELFF. The CDR3 DNA reads TGTGCCAGCAGCCAAGATGGGGCTACCCTCCTCACCGGGGAGCTGTTTTTT. V gene TRBV4-2 combines with J gene TRBJ2-2; possible D gene TRBD1, 5 bases. The CDR3 contains 17 residues. Trimming left V 0 bases short and J 4 bases short, with 15 bases between. Germline CDR1 is LGHNA and CDR2 is YNFKEQ.

The chain carries TRBV7-3 and TRBJ2-1, with 9 bases lining up with TRBD1. This CDR3 is built from 17 residues. CDR1 and CDR2 from the germline V gene are SGHTA and FQGTGA. Trimming at V came to 1 base and at J to 9 bases, leaving 13 bases not matched to a gene. The CDR3 is CASSLRGQPGQGGEQFF. CDR3 DNA: TGTGCCAGCAGCTTAAGGGGACAACCGGGACAGGGCGGTGAGCAGTTCTTC.

J is TRBJ1-2 and V is TRBV19; D is uncertain. Trimming took off 4 bases at V and 0 bases at J, with 9 bases between the two ends. The CDR3 has 14 amino acids. Per the germline V gene, CDR1 is LNHDA and CDR2 is SQIVND (reference sequence). CDR3 sequence: CASSSAGSNYGYTF. The CDR3 nucleotides are TGTGCCAGTAGTAGCGCGGGATCTAACTATGGCTACACCTTC.

This clone occurred a few times. This chain uses TRBV6-1 with TRBJ2-4; no firm D call. The germline V gene has CDR1 MNHNS and CDR2 SASEGT. This CDR3 region has 15 residues. V was cut by 3 bases and J by 1 base, with 10 bases left in between. CDR3 sequence reads: CASSDLGLAKNIQYF. CDR3 coding DNA: TGTGCCAGCAGTGATCTGGGCCTGGCCAAAAACATTCAGTACTTC.

This clone occurred a few times. This chain joins TRBV30 and TRBJ2-5; D is possibly TRBD2 (7 bases). Germline V CDR1 and CDR2: GTSNPN, SVGIG (reference sequence). The CDR3 loop spans 19 amino acids. Trimming shortened V by 0 bases and J by 1 base, and 24 bases separated the two germline ends. CDR3 protein: CAWSVHRGWAGDGQETQYF. The CDR3 DNA is TGTGCCTGGAGTGTACATAGGGGGTGGGCGGGAGATGGCCAAGAGACCCAGTACTTC.